Following are 29 T cell receptor beta chains from one sample sequenced in a study of blood T cell repertoires in COVID-19. Measured with immunoSEQ multiplex PCR; TCRdb has only the in-frame clones, and not every one. Among about 230,000 clones listed, approximately 88% were seen once. The sample consisted of PBMCs or T cells enriched from blood (not recorded which). The source is a middle-aged woman with acute COVID-19.

V and J are TRBV5-1 and TRBJ1-2, with TRBD1 matching over 10 bases. The V and J ends lost 0 bases and 2 bases, in that order; junction bases with no gene match: 4. CDR3 length equals 16 residues. Germline loops: CDR1 SGHRS, CDR2 YFSETQ. CDR3 residues: CASSLGQGAVNYGYTF. The CDR3 DNA reads as TGCGCCAGCAGCTTGGGACAGGGGGCGGTCAACTATGGCTACACCTTC.

The rearrangement joins TRBV10-3 to TRBJ1-1, with 10 bases fitting TRBD1. V shed 7 bases, J shed 6 bases, and the junction held 8 bases outside the gene matches. Per germline, CDR1 ENHRY and CDR2 SYGVKD. This CDR3 has 14 amino acids. CDR3 bases: TGTGCCATCAATCCGGGACAGGGGTACGCTGAAGCTTTCTTT. Its protein is CAINPGQGYAEAFF.

The gene calls are TRBV11-2 and TRBJ2-5; 8 positions match TRBD2. The CDR3 sequence is 17 residues long. With 5 bases clipped from V and 4 bases from J, the junction kept 15 bases outside the gene matches. The germline V gene has CDR1 SGHAT and CDR2 FQNNGV. CDR3 nucleotides: TGTGCCAGCAGCCCATTGGGCTGGGCTAGCGGGCGAGAGACCCAGTACTTC. Translating gives CASSPLGWASGRETQYF. The full variable domain, with the rest looked up from reference TRBV11-2 and TRBJ2-5, is EAGVAQSPRYKIIEKRQSVAFWCNPISGHATLYWYQQILGQGPKLLIQFQNNGVVDDSQLPKDRFSAERLKGVDSTLKIQPAKLEDSAVYLCASSPLGWASGRETQYFGPGTRLLVL.

The chain uses TRBV4-1 and TRBJ2-2; maybe TRBD2 (5 bases). This CDR3 is 17 amino acids long. Trimming removed 2 bases at V and 4 bases at J, with 17 bases between. The germline V gene encodes CDR1 MGHRA and CDR2 YSYEKL. The CDR3 reads CASSQRASKGSTGELFF. The CDR3 DNA follows: TGCGCCAGCAGCCAACGGGCATCCAAAGGGAGCACCGGGGAGCTGTTTTTT.

This chain links TRBV28 with TRBJ1-3; no reliable D call. V lost 2 bases to trimming and J lost 0 bases, with 5 bases between them. The CDR3 runs 14 residues. Germline-derived CDR1 and CDR2 are MDHEN and SYDVKM. The CDR3 here is CASSLASSGNTIYF. CDR3 in DNA: TGTGCCAGCAGTTTAGCTAGCTCTGGAAACACCATATATTTT.

The chain combines TRBV6-5 with TRBJ2-2, with D unclear. The CDR3 covers 15 residues. Germline CDR1 is MNHEY and CDR2 is SVGAGI. V dropped 0 bases and J dropped 4 bases, with 9 bases sitting between them. CDR3 sequence (DNA): TGTGCCAGCAGTTACTCGAAACAGACCACCGGGGAGCTGTTTTTT. It specifies CASSYSKQTTGELFF.

Only one count was recorded for this clone. This chain links TRBV6-2 or TRBV6-3 with TRBJ1-1; possible D gene TRBD1, 6 bases. The CDR3 contains 14 residues. V was pared by 5 bases and J by 0 bases, with 10 bases between. The germline CDR1 and CDR2 sequences are MNHEY and SVGEGT. The CDR3 region is CASSGTGLNTEAFF. The CDR3 DNA reads TGTGCCAGCAGTGGCACAGGGCTGAACACTGAAGCTTTCTTT.

V is TRBV5-1 and J is TRBJ2-3, with 8 bases fitting TRBD1. Germline loops: CDR1 SGHRS, CDR2 YFSETQ. J was trimmed by 6 bases and V by 3 bases; bases with no gene match: 6. The CDR3 has 14 amino acids. This CDR3 reads CASSYGQGADTQYF. DNA for the CDR3: TGCGCCAGCAGCTACGGACAGGGAGCCGATACGCAGTATTTT.

V and J are TRBV3-1 (or the pseudogene TRBV3-2) and TRBJ1-4; no reliable D call. V shed 1 base and J shed 6 bases, with 12 bases lying between them. This CDR3 has 15 residues. The germline V gene has CDR1 LGHDT and CDR2 YNNKEL (reference sequence). CDR3 bases: TGTGCCAGCAGCCAAGTTCCGGGTTCTCATGAAAAACTGTTTTTT. This encodes CASSQVPGSHEKLFF.

This chain joins TRBV13 and TRBJ1-1; unclear D gene. Trimming pared 8 bases from V and 1 base from J, leaving 11 bases between. Germline CDR1 PRHDT, CDR2 FYEKMQ (reference sequence). The CDR3 has 13 residues. The CDR3 reads CASVSPSNTEAFF. CDR3 in DNA: TGTGCCAGCGTCTCCCCGTCGAACACTGAAGCTTTCTTT.

This chain uses TRBV7-9 with TRBJ1-1; maybe TRBD1 (6 bases). The germline gives CDR1 SEHNR, CDR2 FQNEAQ (reference sequence). V lost 5 bases, J lost 4 bases, and 14 bases lay in between. The CDR3 contains 14 residues. CDR3 sequence (DNA): TGTGCCAGCAGCCAGCGGACAGCCCTCACTGAAGCTTTCTTT. This encodes CASSQRTALTEAFF.

This chain joins TRBV6-5 and TRBJ2-2, with 10 positions matching TRBD2. With 2 bases clipped from V and 5 bases from J, the junction kept 5 bases outside the gene matches. CDR3 length: 16 amino acids. Germline loops: CDR1 MNHEY, CDR2 SVGAGI. The CDR3 reads CASSYDSGRGTGELFF. The CDR3 region has the DNA TGTGCCAGCAGTTACGACAGCGGGAGGGGTACCGGGGAGCTGTTTTTT.

V and J are TRBV5-5 and TRBJ2-2; 10 bases map to TRBD1. CDR3 length equals 17 residues. Germline lookup yields CDR1 SGHKS and CDR2 YYEKEE (reference sequence). Trimming took 3 bases from V and 7 from J; bases not matched to a gene: 12. In DNA, the CDR3 is TGTGCCAGCAGCTCTCGATCTGGGACAGGGGCGGTCGGGGAGCTGTTTTTT. It encodes CASSSRSGTGAVGELFF.

The rearrangement joins TRBV24-1 to TRBJ2-5; TRBD1 aligns across 10 bases. The germline V gene has CDR1 KGHDR and CDR2 SFDVKD. The CDR3 consists of 15 residues. Unmatched junction bases numbered 6, after V lost 4 bases and J lost 5 bases. The CDR3 sequence: CATSDPGQGFETQYF. CDR3 nucleotides: TGTGCCACCAGTGACCCGGGACAGGGGTTTGAGACCCAGTACTTC.

This clone was seen a few times. This rearrangement joins TRBV11-3 to TRBJ1-1; the D gene is possibly TRBD1 (5 bases). V was clipped by 4 bases and J by 5 bases, with 17 bases between them. Germline V lookup: CDR1 SGHNT, CDR2 YENEEA. The CDR3 is 15 residues long. The CDR3 DNA follows: TGTGCCAGCAGCTCAAGGGGCGGGGGAAGGACTGAAGCTTTCTTT. This translates into CASSSRGGGRTEAFF. The complete variable domain, with remaining parts taken from reference TRBV11-3 and TRBJ1-1, reads EAGVVQSPRYKIIEKKQPVAFWCNPISGHNTLYWYLQNLGQGPELLIRYENEEAVDDSQLPKDRFSAERLKGVDSTLKIQPAELGDSAVYLCASSSRGGGRTEAFFGQGTRLTVV.

This chain uses TRBV7-2 with TRBJ2-1; D is possibly TRBD1 (5 bases). The V and J ends lost 1 base and 1 base respectively, with 11 bases between them. CDR3 length equals 16 residues. The V gene's germline CDR1 is SGHTA and CDR2 FQGNSA. This CDR3 is CASSLGGEVSYNEQFF. As DNA, the CDR3 is TGTGCCAGCAGCTTAGGGGGCGAAGTTTCCTACAATGAGCAGTTCTTC.

In this sample, this clone turned up once. This rearrangement joins TRBV24-1 to TRBJ1-2; D not resolved. The CDR3 has 13 residues. V shed 2 bases and J shed 8 bases, with 11 bases lying between them. Germline assignment: CDR1 KGHDR and CDR2 SFDVKD. CDR3 DNA sequence: TGTGCCACCAGTGATTCCAGGCGGGTCGGCTACACCTTC. Its protein product is CATSDSRRVGYTF.

The chain carries TRBV4-1 and TRBJ2-5; 7 nucleotides align to TRBD2. The germline V gene has CDR1 MGHRA and CDR2 YSYEKL. Trimming at V came to 0 bases and at J to 5 bases, leaving 6 bases not matched to a gene. This CDR3 is 15 amino acids long. This CDR3 reads CASSQDMSGKETQYF. DNA of the CDR3: TGCGCCAGCAGCCAAGATATGAGCGGGAAGGAGACCCAGTACTTC.

The rearrangement joins TRBV6-6 to TRBJ1-5, with D possibly TRBD1 on 6 matching bases. Germline CDR1 is MNHNY and CDR2 is SVGAGI (reference sequence). Trimming removed 0 bases at V and 7 bases at J, with 13 bases between. This CDR3 contains 15 residues. The CDR3, as DNA: TGTGCCAGCAGTTACTCACAGGGTGATCGCCAGCCCCAGCATTTT. It encodes CASSYSQGDRQPQHF.

V usage is TRBV18 and J usage is TRBJ1-1, with D uncertain. The CDR3 is 14 amino acids. Trimming shortened V by 3 bases and J by 4 bases, and 12 bases separated the two germline ends. CDR1 is KGHSH, CDR2 LQKENI, per germline. The CDR3 DNA is TGTGCCAGCTCACCCTCCCTTTCCCTCACTGAAGCTTTCTTT. Amino acids: CASSPSLSLTEAFF.

The chain links TRBV10-3 to TRBJ2-3; TRBD1 matches at 9 bases. V lost 4 bases and J lost 1; bases outside the gene matches: 9. The length of the CDR3 is 17 residues. From germline, CDR1 is ENHRY and CDR2 SYGVKD. This CDR3 is CAISAHGQGIGTDTQYF. The CDR3 nucleotides read TGTGCCATCAGTGCCCATGGACAGGGGATCGGCACAGATACGCAGTATTTT.

The gene calls are TRBV30 and TRBJ2-7; weak D call: TRBD1 (6 bases). Germline V lookup: CDR1 GTSNPN, CDR2 SVGIG (reference sequence). This CDR3 comprises 14 residues. V was shortened by 2 bases and J by 4 bases, with 15 bases between the two germline ends. CDR3 DNA: TGTGCCTGGAGTCGGACCCCAGGGGTATACGAGCAGTACTTC. Translating gives CAWSRTPGVYEQYF.

The chain uses TRBV11-3 and TRBJ2-5; maybe TRBD1 (5 bases). Per germline, CDR1 SGHNT and CDR2 YENEEA. The V end was cut by 0 bases, the J end by 5 bases, with 13 bases between. This CDR3 is built from 15 residues. CDR3 protein: CASSLDSQGTETQYF. As DNA, the CDR3 is TGTGCCAGCAGCTTAGATTCTCAGGGTACGGAGACCCAGTACTTC.

The gene calls are TRBV27 and TRBJ2-5, with D maybe TRBD2 (6 bases). Germline CDR1 and CDR2: MNHEY and SMNVEV (reference sequence). Trimming took 6 bases from V and 5 from J, leaving 13 bases between them. The CDR3 length is 13 residues. The CDR3 region is CASSGGVRETQYF. For the CDR3, the DNA is TGTGCCAGCAGCGGAGGGGTTCGGGAGACCCAGTACTTC.

This clone has at least ten counts. The chain carries TRBV11-2 and TRBJ1-5; no firm D call. Germline loops: CDR1 SGHAT, CDR2 FQNNGV. V dropped 1 base and J dropped 0 bases, with 4 bases sitting between them. The CDR3 totals 14 residues. CDR3 sequence: CASSLAVSNQPQHF. Written as DNA, the CDR3 is TGTGCCAGCAGCTTAGCAGTTAGCAATCAGCCCCAGCATTTT.

On this clone: The sample has other DNA sequences that encode this CDR3 too. This chain uses TRBV6-5 with TRBJ2-7, with 7 bases fitting TRBD1. The V gene end was trimmed by 6 bases and the J gene end by 3 bases; junction bases not matched to a gene: 8. CDR3 length: 14 residues. Germline V lookup: CDR1 MNHEY, CDR2 SVGAGI. CDR3 in DNA: TGTGCCAGCAGGGGACGGGACAGAGACTACGAGCAGTACTTC. This sequence encodes CASRGRDRDYEQYF.

The chain is built from TRBV7-9 and TRBJ2-1, with 7 bases matching TRBD1. In germline, CDR1 is SEHNR, CDR2 FQNEAQ (reference sequence). Losses at the gene ends were 8 bases for V and 3 bases for J; bases not matched to a gene: 13. The CDR3 loop spans 16 amino acids. The CDR3 DNA reads as TGTGCCAGCCGGGTTCCCTTGGGACAGAGCTACAATGAGCAGTTCTTC. It specifies CASRVPLGQSYNEQFF.

The rearrangement links TRBV9 to TRBJ1-4; 8 bases fit TRBD1. After removal of 2 bases from V and 1 base from J, the junction contained 10 bases not matched to a gene. This CDR3 has 18 residues. The germline gives CDR1 SGDLS, CDR2 YYNGEE. CDR3 protein: CASSVHGGQVQTNEKLFF. In DNA, the CDR3 is TGTGCCAGCAGCGTCCATGGGGGACAGGTCCAAACTAATGAAAAACTGTTTTTT.

The rearrangement links TRBV3-1 (or the pseudogene TRBV3-2) to TRBJ2-7; 10 nucleotides align to TRBD1. Losses at the gene ends were 6 bases for V and 3 bases for J; bases not matched to a gene: 11. The length of the CDR3 is 16 residues. From germline, CDR1 is LGHDT and CDR2 YNNKEL (reference sequence). CDR3 sequence (DNA): TGTGCCAGCAGACGTTGGTGGGACAGGGGATTCTACGAGCAGTACGTC. It yields the protein CASRRWWDRGFYEQYV.